One sample yielded the 7 T cell receptor beta chains listed below, sequenced in a study of T cell responses to AZD1222 COVID-19 vaccine. The assay was immunoSEQ multiplex PCR, and TCRdb's table has in-frame clones only and misses some. The sample includes tens of thousands of clones, about 89% of them seen just once. This material consisted of peripheral blood, taken 28 days after the second AZD1222 dose. These receptors were taken from an adult who received the AZD1222 COVID-19 vaccine.

CDR3 DNA: TGCAGTGCTAGTACGAGGGAGTTGGGAGGCACAGATACGCAGTATTTT. Amino acid sequence: CSASTRELGGTDTQYF. The chain uses TRBV20-1 and TRBJ2-3; D is perhaps TRBD2 (5 bases). Trimming took 3 bases from V and 1 from J, leaving 17 bases between them. The V gene's germline CDR1 is DFQATT and CDR2 SNEGSKA (reference sequence). This CDR3 spans 16 amino acids.

CDR3 sequence (DNA): TGTGCCAGTAGTCCGGGAGGGGGGCACGAGTATGAGCCCCAGCATTTT. Its translation is CASSPGGGHEYEPQHF. The chain is built from TRBV19 and TRBJ1-5; a possible D gene is TRBD1 (6 bases). From germline, CDR1 is LNHDA and CDR2 SQIVND (reference sequence). CDR3 size: 16 residues. Trimming left V 5 bases short and J 8 bases short, with 22 bases between.

V and J are TRBV28 and TRBJ2-5, with TRBD2 matching 14 bases. The CDR3 runs 18 residues. V lost 4 bases to trimming and J lost 3 bases; unmatched junction nucleotides: 10. The V gene's germline CDR1 is MDHEN and CDR2 SYDVKM. The CDR3 region has the DNA TGTGCCAGCAGTTCCCCCGGGACTAGCGGGAGTTGGGAAGAGACCCAGTACTTC. It translates to CASSSPGTSGSWEETQYF.

This chain uses TRBV6-2 or TRBV6-3 with TRBJ1-2; possible D gene TRBD1, 5 bases. Germline assignment: CDR1 MNHEY and CDR2 SVGEGT. Trimming left V 2 bases short and J 6 bases short, with 19 bases between. The CDR3 has 16 amino acids. CDR3 amino acids: CASSYGAGTKGNGYTF. The CDR3 DNA is TGTGCCAGCAGTTACGGCGCAGGGACGAAGGGGAATGGCTACACCTTC.

The chain is built from TRBV11-3 and TRBJ2-7; D gene uncertain. Trimming removed 5 bases at V and 0 bases at J, with 11 bases between. The CDR3 runs 14 residues. Germline CDR1 SGHNT, CDR2 YENEEA. The CDR3 DNA reads TGTGCCAGCAGCCCAGACGAGATCTCCTACGAGCAGTACTTC. As protein: CASSPDEISYEQYF.

The chain employs TRBV15 and TRBJ1-6; 7 nucleotides match TRBD1. CDR3 length: 15 amino acids. V was clipped by 0 bases and J by 10 bases; unmatched bases: 6. Germline CDR1 LNHNV, CDR2 YYDKDF (reference sequence). The CDR3 DNA reads as TGTGCCACCAGCAGAGATTGGGGACAGAACTCACCCCTCCACTTT. This sequence encodes CATSRDWGQNSPLHF.

This clone was counted a single time. The chain uses TRBV7-2 and TRBJ1-1; D not resolved. The CDR3 runs 16 residues. Trimming left V 3 bases short and J 2 bases short, with 16 bases between. Germline assignment: CDR1 SGHTA and CDR2 FQGNSA. Written as DNA, the CDR3 is TGTGCCAGCAGCTTGGCCACCGGATGGGTTAACACTGAAGCTTTCTTT. Translation gives CASSLATGWVNTEAFF.